The 7 T cell receptor beta chains reported below all come from one sample, sequenced in a study of cytomegalovirus exposure and HLA in healthy donors. Clones were sequenced by immunoSEQ multiplex PCR, and TCRdb holds only the in-frame ones, with some missing. The sample lists about 160,000 clones; more than 70% were seen once. The sample taken for sequencing was PBMCs. These receptors were taken from a man aged 30-40 years in good health and CMV-seropositive.

This chain connects TRBV7-8 to TRBJ2-5; the D gene is possibly TRBD2 (5 bases). CDR1 is SGHVS, CDR2 FQNEAQ, per germline. The CDR3 runs to 13 residues. Trimming took off 11 bases at V and 4 bases at J, with 17 bases between the two ends. CDR3: CAARAAGGETQYF. DNA of the CDR3: TGTGCCGCGAGGGCGGCAGGAGGAGAGACCCAGTACTTC. Together with reference TRBV7-8 and TRBJ2-5, the CDR3 gives the full variable domain: GAGVSQSPRYKVAKRGQDVALRCDPISGHVSLFWYQQALGQGPEFLTYFQNEAQLDKSGLPSDRFFAERPEGSVSTLKIQRTQQEDSAVYLCAARAAGGETQYFGPGTRLLVL.

V gene TRBV6-1 combines with J gene TRBJ2-2; TRBD1 agrees at 8 bases. The length of the CDR3 is 18 residues. Germline V gives CDR1 MNHNS, CDR2 SASEGT. Trimming removed 3 bases from V and 1 base from J; junction bases left unmatched: 10. The CDR3 sequence is CASSDQPMGTGNTGELFF. The CDR3 coding sequence is TGTGCCAGCAGTGACCAACCGATGGGGACAGGGAACACCGGGGAGCTGTTTTTT.

This chain uses TRBV6-5 with TRBJ2-7, with 7 bases matching TRBD1. CDR3 length equals 15 residues. The V gene end was trimmed by 6 bases and the J gene end by 1 base; junction bases not matched to a gene: 9. Germline CDR1 MNHEY, CDR2 SVGAGI. CDR3 sequence (DNA): TGTGCCAGCAGCCCCCCGGGACAGAGTTCCTACGAGCAGTACTTC. Translation: CASSPPGQSSYEQYF.

The chain recombines TRBV7-9 with TRBJ1-1; TRBD1 matches at 7 bases. The CDR3 has 13 residues. Looked up from germline, CDR1 is SEHNR and CDR2 is FQNEAQ (reference sequence). V trimming: 7 bases; J trimming: 6 bases; junction bases outside the gene matches: 8. CDR3 protein: CASILQGTAEAFF. The CDR3 nucleotides are TGTGCCAGCATCCTACAGGGGACTGCTGAAGCTTTCTTT.

This chain joins TRBV7-9 and TRBJ2-3, with unresolved D. CDR3 length equals 14 residues. V lost 5 bases to trimming and J lost 0 bases, with 9 bases between them. The germline V gene has CDR1 SEHNR and CDR2 FQNEAQ (reference sequence). CDR3 region: CASSPFPSTDTQYF. The CDR3 DNA reads as TGTGCCAGCAGCCCCTTCCCTAGCACAGATACGCAGTATTTT. Combining the CDR3 with reference TRBV7-9 and TRBJ2-3 gives the whole variable domain DTGVSQNPRHKITKRGQNVTFRCDPISEHNRLYWYRQTLGQGPEFLTYFQNEAQLEKSRLLSDRFSAERPKGSFSTLEIQRTEQGDSAMYLCASSPFPSTDTQYFGPGTRLTVL.

This chain connects TRBV7-9 to TRBJ1-1; a possible D gene is TRBD1 (5 bases). Germline CDR1 SEHNR, CDR2 FQNEAQ (reference sequence). The CDR3 runs to 17 residues. The germline V and J ends were trimmed by 0 bases and 4 bases, with 18 bases remaining between them. CDR3 protein: CASSLAPRRGAGTEAFF. DNA for the CDR3: TGTGCCAGCAGCTTAGCGCCTAGAAGGGGCGCAGGCACTGAAGCTTTCTTT.

This chain links TRBV7-9 with TRBJ2-2; 9 bases map to TRBD1. J gave up 4 bases and V 6 bases, and 3 bases lay outside the gene matches. CDR3 length equals 14 residues. The germline gives CDR1 SEHNR, CDR2 FQNEAQ (reference sequence). CDR3 loop: CASRDRGGTGELFF. Here the CDR3 DNA reads TGTGCCAGCAGGGACAGGGGTGGCACCGGGGAGCTGTTTTTT.